What follows are 5 T cell receptor beta chains derived from one specimen sequenced in a study of blood T cell repertoires in COVID-19. Profiling relied on immunoSEQ multiplex PCR, and the TCRdb table lists in-frame clones only, not all of them. This sample has roughly 140,000 clones, with around 87% found just once. The sample comprised PBMCs or T cells enriched from blood (not recorded which). All receptors derive from a man aged 60-69 years who had recovered from COVID-19.

Only one count was recorded for this clone. The chain recombines TRBV28 with TRBJ2-7, with 11 bases lining up with TRBD1. This CDR3 contains 15 residues. V trimming: 1 base; J trimming: 5 bases; junction bases outside the gene matches: 4. Germline CDR1 is MDHEN and CDR2 is SYDVKM. The CDR3 coding sequence is TGTGCCAGCAGTTTATCCGGGACAGGGGGGCACGAGCAGTACTTC. Translating it yields CASSLSGTGGHEQYF.

The V and J genes are TRBV19 and TRBJ1-5; tentatively, D is TRBD1 (5 bases). Germline values: CDR1 LNHDA, CDR2 SQIVND (reference sequence). The V end was cut by 7 bases, the J end by 2 bases, with 9 bases between. The CDR3 is 13 amino acids. CDR3 sequence reads: CASMAGGNQPQHF. CDR3 nucleotide sequence: TGTGCCAGTATGGCGGGGGGCAATCAGCCCCAGCATTTT.

The chain is built from TRBV7-8 and TRBJ2-2, with D tentatively TRBD2 (6 bases). This CDR3 contains 15 residues. Germline CDR1 is SGHVS and CDR2 is FQNEAQ. Trimming shortened V by 5 bases and J by 4 bases, and 14 bases separated the two germline ends. The CDR3 here is CASSRYDGGTGELFF. CDR3 sequence (DNA): TGTGCCAGCAGCCGCTATGACGGGGGCACCGGGGAGCTGTTTTTT. The whole variable domain, filled in from reference TRBV7-8 and TRBJ2-2, reads GAGVSQSPRYKVAKRGQDVALRCDPISGHVSLFWYQQALGQGPEFLTYFQNEAQLDKSGLPSDRFFAERPEGSVSTLKIQRTQQEDSAVYLCASSRYDGGTGELFFGEGSRLTVL.

This clone was detected only a few times. The chain combines TRBV10-3 with TRBJ2-7; 8 bases agree with TRBD2. The CDR3 sequence is 12 residues long. Germline assignment: CDR1 ENHRY and CDR2 SYGVKD. V shed 11 bases, J shed 4 bases, and the junction held 7 bases outside the gene matches. The CDR3 bases are TGTGCCCATGGCGGGGGGAAATACGAGCAGTACTTC. This codes for CAHGGGKYEQYF.

The rearrangement links TRBV5-1 to TRBJ1-1; possible D gene TRBD1, 6 bases. Germline V gene sequence: CDR1 SGHRS, CDR2 YFSETQ. CDR3 length equals 15 residues. V lost 0 bases and J 5 bases, leaving 14 bases between the germline ends. CDR3 region: CASSLAAGDHTEAFF. CDR3 nucleotides: TGCGCCAGCAGCTTGGCGGCAGGGGACCATACTGAAGCTTTCTTT.